This TCR beta chain was recovered during a study of CD8+ T cells in alopecia areata. Study overall: Oral tofacitinib (5 to 10 mg twice daily) was administered to treated patients. Affected scalp percentage set treated patients' severity scores.

The authors extracted RNA and reverse transcribed it into cDNA as the sequencing template. Assay: immunoSEQ multiplex PCR; the TCRdb copy retains only in-frame clones and omits some. The repertoire holds more than 110,000 clones, with approximately 80% as singletons. This clone has a single count. Its antigen is undetermined. The V and J ends lost 3 bases and 3 bases respectively, with 17 bases between them. This CDR3 has 16 residues. The germline V gene encodes CDR1 SEHNR and CDR2 FQNEAQ (reference sequence). Noted treatment: oral pan-JAK inhibitor, 5-10 mg twice daily. The authors sorted CD4+ and CD8+ T cells from PBMCs. Findings of the study overall: Alopecia totalis/universalis scalp especially showed more expanded CD8+ clones than normal scalp.

The clonotype was recovered from a human donor with alopecia areata. Specimen: CD8+ T cells sorted from blood, collected at week 4, from a patient treated with tofacitinib. V usage is TRBV7-9 and J usage is TRBJ2-5; TRBD2 might be the D (6 bases). The CDR3 loop reads CASSFNVYVAEETQYF. Written as DNA, the CDR3 is TGTGCCAGCAGCTTTAATGTGTACGTAGCGGAAGAGACCCAGTACTTC.